Below, 18 T cell receptor beta chains from the same sample are listed, as sequenced in a study of T cell changes during pregnancy in multiple sclerosis. Assay: immunoSEQ multiplex PCR; the TCRdb copy retains only in-frame clones and omits some. The repertoire consists of about 29,000 clones, with 89% occurring once and the leading ten covering roughly 6.8%. The material was CD8+ T cells from peripheral blood mononuclear cells, obtained after pregnancy. The receptors shown here come from a female donor with multiple sclerosis, enrolled in a pregnancy study.

The rearrangement uses TRBV14 and TRBJ2-7; tentatively, D is TRBD1 (6 bases). Germline V gene data show CDR1 as SGHDN and CDR2 as FVKESK. The V and J ends lost 5 bases and 3 bases respectively, with 14 bases between them. The CDR3 has 14 residues. CDR3 coding DNA: TGTGCCAGCAGCTCAACAGGGTTAGGCTACGAGCAGTACTTC. This codes for CASSSTGLGYEQYF. The full variable domain, rest sourced from reference TRBV14 and TRBJ2-7, is EAGVTQFPSHSVIEKGQTVTLRCDPISGHDNLYWYRRVMGKEIKFLLHFVKESKQDESGMPNNRFLAERTGGTYSTLKVQPAELEDSGVYFCASSSTGLGYEQYFGPGTRLTVT.

This clone was observed a handful of times. The chain carries TRBV6-4 and TRBJ2-1; no reliable D call. Germline V gives CDR1 MRHNA, CDR2 SNTAGT. The V gene lost 0 bases and the J gene lost 7 bases, with 7 bases spanning the gap. CDR3 length: 13 amino acids. The CDR3 protein is CASSDSPTNEQFF. In DNA, the CDR3 is TGTGCCAGCAGTGACTCTCCTACGAATGAGCAGTTCTTC.

The chain uses TRBV29-1 and TRBJ2-7, with D unresolved. The germline CDR1 and CDR2 sequences are SQVTM and ANQGSEA. V was trimmed by 4 bases and J by 3 bases, leaving 10 bases between them. The CDR3 sequence is 12 residues long. CDR3 nucleotide sequence: TGCAGCGTTGTCTGGGCAGGCTACGAGCAGTACTTC. Translated: CSVVWAGYEQYF.

In its sample, this clone was seen once. The rearrangement joins TRBV27 to TRBJ2-1, with D unresolved. From germline, CDR1 is MNHEY and CDR2 SMNVEV (reference sequence). The CDR3 has 14 amino acids. The V end lost 5 bases, the J end lost 6 bases, and 14 bases lay between the germline ends. The CDR3 region has the DNA TGTGCCAGCAGTAGCGTCGGTCCTGGCAATGAGCAGTTCTTC. Its translation: CASSSVGPGNEQFF.

This clone has just one count. The CDR3 DNA sequence: TGTGCCAGCAGGAAAACTAGCGGGAGGGTCTACGAGCAGTACTTC. It codes for CASRKTSGRVYEQYF. The rearrangement uses TRBV28 and TRBJ2-7; 13 nucleotides agree with TRBD2. Germline V gene lookup returns CDR1 MDHEN and CDR2 SYDVKM. The CDR3 is 15 amino acids. V lost 6 bases and J lost 3; bases outside the gene matches: 5.

This chain links TRBV14 with TRBJ1-5, with D tentatively TRBD1 (5 bases). The germline V and J ends were trimmed by 4 bases and 9 bases, with 13 bases remaining between them. Germline values: CDR1 SGHDN, CDR2 FVKESK. The CDR3 loop spans 13 amino acids. CDR3 in amino acids: CASSPGQGMPQHF. The CDR3 nucleotides read TGTGCCAGCAGCCCTGGGCAGGGTATGCCCCAGCATTTT. The whole variable domain, remainder taken from reference TRBV14 and TRBJ1-5, is EAGVTQFPSHSVIEKGQTVTLRCDPISGHDNLYWYRRVMGKEIKFLLHFVKESKQDESGMPNNRFLAERTGGTYSTLKVQPAELEDSGVYFCASSPGQGMPQHFGDGTRLSIL.

At least ten counts were recorded for this clone. This sequence joins TRBV15 and TRBJ2-7; D perhaps matches TRBD2 (5 bases). The CDR3 runs 12 residues. Per the germline V gene, CDR1 is LNHNV and CDR2 is YYDKDF (reference sequence). V lost 3 bases, J lost 6 bases, and 9 bases lay in between. CDR3 DNA: TGTGCCACCAGCAGTGAAGGGAGCGAGCAGTACTTC. It translates to CATSSEGSEQYF.

The CDR3 DNA sequence: TGTGCCAGTAGTATGGCAGGGGGCCGGGAGACCCAGTACTTC. Translated, it gives CASSMAGGRETQYF. This chain links TRBV19 with TRBJ2-5, with TRBD1 identical over 8 bases. This CDR3 comprises 14 residues. The junction had 5 bases not matched to a gene; V was cut back by 3 bases and J by 5 bases. From germline, CDR1 is LNHDA and CDR2 SQIVND (reference sequence).

This sequence joins TRBV2 and TRBJ2-1, with TRBD1 as a possible D gene (5 bases). This CDR3 contains 12 residues. V lost 6 bases and J lost 5, with 8 bases in between. Germline V CDR1 and CDR2: SNHLY, FYNNEI. CDR3 nucleotides: TGTGCCAGCAGGACAGCCGACAATGAGCAGTTCTTC. This codes for CASRTADNEQFF.

V gene TRBV4-1 combines with J gene TRBJ1-1; D gene ambiguous. V dropped 5 bases and J dropped 1 base, with 11 bases sitting between them. This CDR3 spans 14 amino acids. CDR1 is MGHRA, CDR2 YSYEKL, per germline. CDR3 sequence reads: CASSIDIENTEAFF. The CDR3, as DNA: TGCGCCAGCAGCATTGACATAGAGAACACTGAAGCTTTCTTT.

This clone is categorized as medium-sized (0.01 to 0.1%). The chain couples TRBV19 to TRBJ1-1; possible D gene TRBD1, 5 bases. The CDR3 is made up of 16 amino acids. Trimming took 3 bases from V and 5 from J, leaving 19 bases between them. CDR1 LNHDA and CDR2 SQIVND come from the germline V gene (reference sequence). CDR3 coding DNA: TGTGCCAGTAGTATCTCGGTAGTCTCTCGGGGGACTGAAGCTTTCTTT. Amino acids: CASSISVVSRGTEAFF.

In this sample, this clone turned up once. The chain uses TRBV19 and TRBJ2-1; 10 nucleotides match TRBD2. Germline V gene sequence: CDR1 LNHDA, CDR2 SQIVND (reference sequence). This CDR3 has 17 residues. V was clipped by 4 bases and J by 5 bases; unmatched bases: 11. CDR3 loop: CASSTLAGALFDNEQFF. CDR3 bases: TGTGCCAGTAGTACTCTAGCGGGAGCCCTGTTTGACAATGAGCAGTTCTTC.

This clone was counted a few times. This chain links TRBV30 with TRBJ1-4; perhaps TRBD1 as D (6 bases). The V and J ends lost 5 bases and 13 bases respectively, with 20 bases between them. Germline V lookup: CDR1 GTSNPN, CDR2 SVGIG (reference sequence). This CDR3 contains 13 residues. The CDR3 here is CAWAPGHGFGLFF. The CDR3 coding sequence is TGTGCCTGGGCTCCGGGACACGGGTTTGGACTGTTTTTT.

The rearrangement links TRBV19 to TRBJ2-5, with TRBD2 identical over 7 bases. V gave up 3 bases and J gave up 2 bases; unmatched junction bases: 15. This CDR3 has 18 amino acids. Germline CDR1 is LNHDA and CDR2 is SQIVND (reference sequence). For the CDR3, the DNA is TGTGCCAGTAGTATCTTACCGGGAGGACGGGCGGATCAAGAGACCCAGTACTTC. Amino acid sequence: CASSILPGGRADQETQYF.

The chain couples TRBV23-1 to TRBJ1-2; 8 nucleotides match TRBD1. TRBV23-1 is filed as an ORF, its function uncertain. V was pared by 3 bases and J by 7 bases, with 7 bases of the junction left unmatched. CDR3 length equals 14 residues. CDR3 DNA: TGCGCCAGCAGTCACGGCAGGGGGCTTACTGGCTACACCTTC. It specifies CASSHGRGLTGYTF.

The V call is TRBV27, the J call TRBJ2-3; 9 bases agree with TRBD2. The germline CDR1 and CDR2 sequences are MNHEY and SMNVEV (reference sequence). J gave up 0 bases and V 4 bases, and 5 bases lay outside the gene matches. The CDR3 contains 16 residues. The CDR3 protein is CASSWGAGGSTDTQYF. The CDR3 coding sequence is TGTGCCAGCAGTTGGGGAGCGGGAGGTAGCACAGATACGCAGTATTTT.

The rearrangement links TRBV23-1 to TRBJ1-4, with D possibly TRBD1 on 6 matching bases. TRBV23-1 is annotated as an ORF whose role is uncertain. The CDR3 runs to 16 residues. Trimming left V 3 bases short and J 4 bases short, with 15 bases between. Written as DNA, the CDR3 is TGCGCCAGCAGTCAGTCCCGACAGGTACTTAATGAAAAACTGTTTTTT. Translated, it gives CASSQSRQVLNEKLFF.

The J gene is TRBJ2-1, the V gene TRBV6-5; 10 bases match TRBD1. Per the germline V gene, CDR1 is MNHEY and CDR2 is SVGAGI. The CDR3 length is 13 residues. The CDR3 protein is CATGGQGWNEQFF. In DNA form, the CDR3 reads TGTGCTACCGGGGGACAGGGGTGGAATGAGCAGTTCTTC.